Each of the 29 T cell receptor beta chains below was sequenced from the same sample in a study of blood T cell repertoires in COVID-19. Clones were sequenced by immunoSEQ multiplex PCR, and TCRdb holds only the in-frame ones, with some missing. This sample has 150,000 to 250,000 clones, with around 95% found just once. Input material: peripheral blood. The receptors stem from a man in his thirties or forties with COVID-19, enrolled during active disease.

V and J are TRBV10-3 and TRBJ1-2; D is possibly TRBD1 (6 bases). The CDR3 is 13 amino acids. Germline assignment: CDR1 ENHRY and CDR2 SYGVKD. The V and J ends lost 7 bases and 0 bases respectively, with 9 bases between them. CDR3 DNA: TGTGCCATCACTCGACAGGCTAACTATGGCTACACCTTC. Protein: CAITRQANYGYTF.

The chain joins TRBV5-1 to TRBJ2-7, with TRBD1 identical over 7 bases. V was pared by 0 bases and J by 1 base, with 4 bases of the junction left unmatched. Germline CDR1 reads SGHRS; CDR2 reads YFSETQ. The CDR3 spans 15 residues. Written as DNA, the CDR3 is TGCGCCAGCAGCTTGGACCCGGGACAGTCCTACGAGCAGTACTTC. Translated: CASSLDPGQSYEQYF. The entire variable domain, with the rest obtained from reference TRBV5-1 and TRBJ2-7, is as follows: KAGVTQTPRYLIKTRGQQVTLSCSPISGHRSVSWYQQTPGQGLQFLFEYFSETQRNKGNFPGRFSGRQFSNSRSEMNVSTLELGDSALYLCASSLDPGQSYEQYFGPGTRLTVT.

The chain carries TRBV5-1 and TRBJ2-6, with TRBD1 as a possible D gene (5 bases). The germline V gene has CDR1 SGHRS and CDR2 YFSETQ. Between the trimmed V and J ends, which lost 3 bases and 1 base, there was a span of 17 bases. This CDR3 spans 18 amino acids. The CDR3 reads CASSSIDSILSGANVLTF. Written as DNA, the CDR3 is TGCGCCAGCAGCTCAATCGACAGTATCCTTTCTGGGGCCAACGTCCTGACTTTC.

This clone has just a few counts. The CDR3 spells CASSLEPADSSSYEQYF. The CDR3, as DNA: TGTGCCAGCAGCTTAGAGCCCGCGGACAGCTCATCCTACGAGCAGTACTTC. This chain joins TRBV7-6 and TRBJ2-7, with D possibly matching TRBD1 (6 bases). Germline V CDR1 and CDR2: SGHVS, FNYEAQ. The CDR3 runs 17 residues. Trimming removed 1 base at V and 1 base at J, with 17 bases between.

The rearrangement uses TRBV6-5 and TRBJ1-2, with 7 bases fitting TRBD1. The J segment lost 8 bases and the V segment lost 10 bases, leaving 10 bases of the junction unmatched. The CDR3 is 12 residues long. Germline V gene data show CDR1 as MNHEY and CDR2 as SVGAGI. CDR3 residues: CATADRNQGYTF. In DNA, the CDR3 is TGTGCCACCGCGGACAGGAACCAGGGCTACACCTTC.

The chain employs TRBV10-3 and TRBJ1-4; maybe TRBD1 (5 bases). Germline loops: CDR1 ENHRY, CDR2 SYGVKD. Trimming pared 10 bases from V and 5 bases from J, leaving 20 bases between. This CDR3 has 15 amino acids. Here the CDR3 reads CATLPLTAINEKLFF. CDR3 nucleotide sequence: TGTGCCACCTTACCCCTGACAGCGATCAATGAAAAACTGTTTTTT.

The CDR3 loop reads CASSLGTGGTNEKLFF. The DNA of the CDR3 is TGTGCCAGCAGCCTCGGGACAGGGGGCACTAATGAAAAACTGTTTTTT. This chain uses TRBV7-9 with TRBJ1-4; 12 bases agree with TRBD1. Trimming cost V 5 bases and J 2 bases; bases outside gene matches: 3. CDR3 length: 16 amino acids. Germline CDR1 SEHNR, CDR2 FQNEAQ (reference sequence).

This rearrangement joins TRBV6-5 to TRBJ2-7; the D is unclear. V lost 7 bases to trimming and J lost 0 bases, with 13 bases between them. The CDR3 consists of 14 residues. The germline CDR1 and CDR2 sequences are MNHEY and SVGAGI. The CDR3 loop is CASTRRQDSYEQYF. In DNA, the CDR3 is TGTGCCAGCACCCGGCGCCAGGACTCCTACGAGCAGTACTTC.

The genes are TRBV7-9 and TRBJ2-1; D is possibly TRBD1 (5 bases). V lost 8 bases, J lost 10 bases, and 12 bases lay in between. The CDR3 has 11 residues. Per germline, CDR1 SEHNR and CDR2 FQNEAQ (reference sequence). DNA for the CDR3: TGTGCCAGCGGCCGCCACAGGGAGCAGTTCTTC. Translated, it gives CASGRHREQFF.

The V and J genes are TRBV19 and TRBJ1-1; D gene unclear. The V end lost 0 bases, the J end lost 8 bases, and 10 bases lay between the germline ends. Per germline, CDR1 LNHDA and CDR2 SQIVND (reference sequence). The CDR3 sequence is 13 residues long. CDR3 coding DNA: TGTGCCAGTAGTATAGATTTTGAGAGGGAAGCTTTCTTT. Its translation is CASSIDFEREAFF.

V is TRBV6-5 and J is TRBJ2-4, with D unclear. CDR3 length equals 12 residues. Germline-derived CDR1 and CDR2 are MNHEY and SVGAGI. Between the trimmed V and J ends, which lost 2 bases and 11 bases, there was a span of 10 bases. In nucleotides, the CDR3 is TGTGCCAGCAGTTACAGCCGGAGATTTCAGTACTTC. Translating gives CASSYSRRFQYF.

This sequence joins TRBV6-5 and TRBJ2-2; 8 bases align to TRBD1. CDR1 MNHEY and CDR2 SVGAGI come from the germline V gene. Trimming removed 7 bases from V and 7 bases from J; junction bases left unmatched: 8. The CDR3 runs to 14 residues. Written as DNA, the CDR3 is TGTGCCAGCATGTTCGCAGGGGGCATCGGGGAGCTGTTTTTT. This translates into CASMFAGGIGELFF.

This clone was seen only once. The chain employs TRBV5-4 and TRBJ2-5, with 10 bases aligning to TRBD2. This CDR3 has 15 residues. Germline V gene data show CDR1 as SGHNT and CDR2 as YYREEE (reference sequence). V lost 4 bases to trimming and J lost 5 bases; unmatched junction nucleotides: 8. In DNA form, the CDR3 reads TGTGCCAGCAGCCTGCAGCGGGGGGGCCAGGAGACCCAGTACTTC. Protein product: CASSLQRGGQETQYF.

The chain carries TRBV28 and TRBJ2-1, with 10 bases that match TRBD2. V dropped 7 bases and J dropped 9; count of bases not matched to a gene: 9. This CDR3 region has 14 residues. Germline assignment: CDR1 MDHEN and CDR2 SYDVKM. The CDR3, as DNA: TGTGCCAGCACTCCAAGCGGGGGGGCCCGTGAGCAGTTCTTC. This codes for CASTPSGGAREQFF.

The CDR3 DNA is TGCGCCAGCAGCCAAGCGAGCCAGGGAAATCAGCCCCAGCATTTT. Residues: CASSQASQGNQPQHF. V gene TRBV4-1 combines with J gene TRBJ1-5, with D perhaps matching TRBD1 (5 bases). The germline V and J ends were trimmed by 1 base and 4 bases, with 11 bases remaining between them. CDR1 and CDR2 (germline): MGHRA, YSYEKL. The CDR3 totals 15 residues.

Comment on this clone: Other DNA variants within this sample encode the same CDR3. The chain combines TRBV12-3 or TRBV12-4 with TRBJ1-1; D unresolved. V was shortened by 6 bases and J by 1 base, with 9 bases between the two germline ends. The CDR3 totals 13 residues. The CDR3 DNA sequence: TGTGCCAGCAGCCAGGTGCGGAACACTGAAGCTTTCTTT. Translation: CASSQVRNTEAFF.

The V and J genes are TRBV9 and TRBJ2-2, with 12 bases that match TRBD2. From germline, CDR1 is SGDLS and CDR2 YYNGEE. The CDR3 length is 17 residues. Germline trimming cut 1 base from V and 6 bases from J; bases unmatched to any gene: 7. CDR3 nucleotide sequence: TGTGCCAGCAGCGTATTACCCCCTAGCGGGGGGGCCGGGGAGCTGTTTTTT. Its translation is CASSVLPPSGGAGELFF.

A few counts support this clone. The rearrangement joins TRBV10-3 to TRBJ1-5; TRBD1 is a possible D gene (6 bases). Germline V gives CDR1 ENHRY, CDR2 SYGVKD. This CDR3 region has 15 residues. Trimming removed 8 bases from V and 6 bases from J, with 20 bases in between. The CDR3 is CAIWAGGGQAQPQHF. The CDR3 region has the DNA TGTGCCATCTGGGCGGGCGGGGGGCAAGCTCAGCCCCAGCATTTT.

The chain links TRBV5-1 to TRBJ2-5; D gene unclear. V lost 3 bases and J lost 0, with 15 bases in between. Germline V gene sequence: CDR1 SGHRS, CDR2 YFSETQ. The CDR3 runs 16 residues. This CDR3 is CASSWALTTNQETQYF. Written as DNA, the CDR3 is TGCGCCAGCAGCTGGGCCCTGACAACAAACCAAGAGACCCAGTACTTC.

This chain uses TRBV6-5 with TRBJ2-7; 9 bases line up with TRBD1. The CDR3 totals 13 residues. V was pared by 6 bases and J by 7 bases, with 7 bases of the junction left unmatched. CDR1 is MNHEY, CDR2 SVGAGI, per germline. For the CDR3, the DNA is TGTGCCAGCAGCGCCGGGACAGGGTTAGAGCAGTACTTC. Its protein product is CASSAGTGLEQYF.

The rearrangement links TRBV11-2 to TRBJ1-1; D might be TRBD1 (6 bases). V was clipped by 5 bases and J by 2 bases, with 15 bases between them. Germline CDR1 SGHAT, CDR2 FQNNGV. This CDR3 has 15 residues. The CDR3 nucleotides read TGTGCCAGCAGCCTAGGGGGGGTGGGCAACACTGAAGCTTTCTTT. Translating gives CASSLGGVGNTEAFF.

The chain uses TRBV7-9 and TRBJ1-2; D perhaps matches TRBD1 (6 bases). The CDR3 runs to 13 residues. The V end was cut by 4 bases, the J end by 6 bases, with 12 bases between. The germline V gene has CDR1 SEHNR and CDR2 FQNEAQ (reference sequence). CDR3 loop: CASSSQGFDGYTF. CDR3 bases: TGTGCCAGCAGCTCACAGGGATTCGATGGCTACACCTTC.

The J gene is TRBJ1-6, the V gene TRBV9; 7 bases are a match to TRBD1. In germline, CDR1 is SGDLS, CDR2 YYNGEE. Germline trimming cut 1 base from V and 6 bases from J; bases unmatched to any gene: 1. The CDR3 runs 14 residues. This CDR3 is CASSVKGANSPLHF. CDR3 DNA: TGTGCCAGCAGCGTAAAGGGGGCTAATTCACCCCTCCACTTT.

This chain connects TRBV19 to TRBJ2-2; maybe TRBD1 (6 bases). V was trimmed by 7 bases and J by 2 bases, leaving 14 bases between them. Germline V lookup: CDR1 LNHDA, CDR2 SQIVND (reference sequence). This CDR3 contains 15 residues. CDR3 in amino acids: CASTDRPKNTGELFF. The CDR3 bases are TGTGCCAGTACGGACAGACCCAAAAACACCGGGGAGCTGTTTTTT. The whole variable domain, filled in from reference TRBV19 and TRBJ2-2, reads DGGITQSPKYLFRKEGQNVTLSCEQNLNHDAMYWYRQDPGQGLRLIYYSQIVNDFQKGDIAEGYSVSREKKESFPLTVTSAQKNPTAFYLCASTDRPKNTGELFFGEGSRLTVL.

This chain connects TRBV9 to TRBJ2-2; no reliable D call. The germline V gene encodes CDR1 SGDLS and CDR2 YYNGEE. The CDR3 totals 13 residues. Trimming cost V 0 bases and J 7 bases, with 7 bases left between them. The CDR3 loop is CASSVDSYGELFF. The CDR3 DNA is TGTGCCAGCAGCGTAGACAGTTACGGGGAGCTGTTTTTT.

The chain uses TRBV14 and TRBJ1-1, with D unresolved. The V gene's germline CDR1 is SGHDN and CDR2 FVKESK. Trimming took off 1 base at V and 0 bases at J, with 6 bases between the two ends. The CDR3 contains 14 residues. CDR3 sequence: CASSQVSLNTEAFF. In nucleotides, the CDR3 is TGTGCCAGCAGCCAAGTTTCTCTGAACACTGAAGCTTTCTTT.

J is TRBJ2-1 and V is TRBV19; maybe TRBD2 (6 bases). Germline values: CDR1 LNHDA, CDR2 SQIVND (reference sequence). The V end lost 9 bases, the J end lost 0 bases, and 15 bases lay between the germline ends. This CDR3 spans 15 amino acids. The CDR3 here is CASRSSAVSYNEQFF. CDR3 nucleotide sequence: TGTGCCAGCCGCTCTAGCGCAGTCTCCTACAATGAGCAGTTCTTC.

The CDR3 region is CAWSVPGGVSNQPQHF. The CDR3 DNA follows: TGTGCCTGGAGTGTACCTGGGGGGGTTAGCAATCAGCCCCAGCATTTT. V gene TRBV30 combines with J gene TRBJ1-5, with a possible D match to TRBD1 (5 bases). The length of the CDR3 is 16 residues. The V end lost 0 bases, the J end lost 0 bases, and 12 bases lay between the germline ends. Germline V gene sequence: CDR1 GTSNPN, CDR2 SVGIG (reference sequence). Together with reference TRBV30 and TRBJ1-5, the CDR3 gives the full variable domain: SQTIHQWPATLVQPVGSPLSLECTVEGTSNPNLYWYRQAAGRGLQLLFYSVGIGQISSEVPQNLSASRPQDRQFILSSKKLLLSDSGFYLCAWSVPGGVSNQPQHFGDGTRLSIL.

This clone has just one count. This chain connects TRBV18 to TRBJ1-5; D may be TRBD1 (6 bases). Trimming shortened V by 3 bases and J by 8 bases, and 17 bases separated the two germline ends. Germline CDR1 is KGHSH and CDR2 is LQKENI. The CDR3 totals 15 residues. This chain's CDR3 is CASSPSGGVHKPQHF. CDR3 nucleotides: TGTGCCAGCTCACCTTCGGGGGGCGTCCATAAGCCCCAGCATTTT. Complete variable domain (other parts from reference TRBV18 and TRBJ1-5): NAGVMQNPRHLVRRRGQEARLRCSPMKGHSHVYWYRQLPEEGLKFMVYLQKENIIDESGMPKERFSAEFPKEGPSILRIQQVVRGDSAAYFCASSPSGGVHKPQHFGDGTRLSIL.